This T cell receptor beta chain was found in a study of cytotoxic CD8 clonotypes in ibrutinib-treated CLL (dated by TCRdb to the early 2020s). The study in broad terms: The cohort included roughly 15 treatment-naive and roughly 10 relapsed/refractory patients; roughly 17 were IGHV unmutated. Partial responses were observed in 24 patients and complete responses in 2; after a median follow-up of 68 months, remission was maintained in some 14 patients and progression was observed in some twelve. The response samples were drawn at a median of approximately 11 months into treatment, with a range of roughly 6 to 36 months. On average, each sample yielded around 250,000 productive templates and about 94,000 productive rearrangements. Longitudinal samples were available for about 30% of the 86 trial participants. Cryopreserved peripheral blood mononuclear cells were obtained prior to treatment, at the time of response, and at either disease progression or sustained remission. Every sample from remission and from progressive disease was obtained while the patients were still on ibrutinib.

Broader findings and caveats from the paper: An increase in clonality was observed at ibrutinib response, with clonality remaining stable during sustained remission and falling back toward baseline at progression. Baseline clonality was found to be higher than that of age-matched healthy donors and was strongly correlated with circulating CD8+ T-cell counts. Public clonotypes were rare and either shrank or stayed stable during treatment, and the rise in clonality at ibrutinib response reflected expansion of private clonotypes. Sampling times were not matched between patients in sustained remission and patients whose disease was progressing, and lymph node repertoires were not examined.

The intended sense of this specimen's time point label: approximately 25 months on ibrutinib. For TCR beta library preparation, 1.5 to 2 micrograms of genomic DNA were extracted from the cryopreserved PBMCs. Longitudinal blood samples from CLL patients on ibrutinib monotherapy were analyzed using high-throughput TCR beta sequencing. The patients were enrolled in a single-center, open-label phase 2 trial of ibrutinib monotherapy. In regard to this clone: Its cognate antigen has yet to be identified. No quality values exist for individual bases; no much larger clone is one base distant.

CDR1 LNHDA and CDR2 SQIVND are derived from the germline V gene (reference sequence). Compared with germline, V lacks 6 bases and J lacks 6 bases; bases without a gene match: 7. Taken from cysteine to phenylalanine, the CDR3 has 15 residues. The read is trimmed to its CDR3 DNA, 45 bases read in frame from base 1. On a MiSeq, deep resolution sequencing aimed for a depth between 1 in 1 million and 1 in 200,000 T cells, with each clonotype covered around 10x on average. The immunoSEQ hsTCRB Kit was used to generate the TCR beta libraries. The original methods were these. ImmunoSEQ Data Assistant and ImmunoSEQ Analyzer were used for data analysis, and V, D and J genes were assigned according to IMGT definitions. Clonality, with values ranging from 0 to 1, was calculated as one minus the normalized Shannon entropy of productive rearrangement frequencies. Public clonotype analysis was restricted to overrepresented clonotypes comprising at least 0.05% of each patient's repertoire. Some twelve repertoires from age-matched healthy donors, obtained from immuneACCESS, served as clonality controls. Held by TCRdb, this immuneACCESS table contains in-frame sequences only and omits some clones. Under half of the omission traces to an unresolved V gene where checked; the cause of the rest is unknown. V and J calls plus clone size are reproduced from that table; the DNA served to infer D and trimming. Present in this sample are around 250,000 clones, 70% of which were seen just once. Of the sample, roughly 14% is held by the ten largest clones.

The receptor comes from a human donor with chronic lymphocytic leukemia. The sequence is built from TRBV19 and TRBJ2-3, with 12 central nucleotides matching TRBD2. The sequencing used PBMCs, collected after 24 months of ibrutinib treatment. The nucleotide sequence reads TGTGCCAGTAGACGGACTAGCGGGATGGGGGATACGCAGTATTTT. This encodes CASRRTSGMGDTQYF.